This T cell receptor (beta chain) derives from a study of T cells in Graves' hyperthyroidism and ophthalmopathy (dated by TCRdb to between 2017 and 2020). For context, the study as a whole: Peripheral blood samples were taken at initial diagnosis, before any treatment was given. A discovery cohort of approximately 100 patients, 43 with Graves' ophthalmopathy and under 60 with stable Graves' hyperthyroidism, was used to find distinguishing TCR V-J signatures. An independent validation cohort of under 20 hyperthyroidism patients and about 16 patients who later progressed to ophthalmopathy tested prospective prediction of ophthalmopathy. The roughly 100 discovery patients were divided at random into training and test sets in a 7:3 ratio. In over five Graves' hyperthyroidism patients, the study also compared T-cell repertoires from thyroid tissue with T-cell repertoires from blood. Following sampling, methimazole starting at 30 mg daily was given to hyperthyroidism patients, and high-dose intravenous methylprednisolone was given to ophthalmopathy patients. The paper describes TCR Vbeta CDR3 sequencing of 135 peripheral blood samples, made up of under 50 ophthalmopathy patients, around 78 hyperthyroidism patients and about 17 progressor patients. The paper as a whole reports these results and caveats: Most expanded thyroid clonotypes (frequency above 0.001) were also detected in blood, suggesting blood repertoires may reflect thyroid immune responses. Sample size was not statistically predetermined, and investigators were not blinded to group allocation. In validation, the model predicted progression to ophthalmopathy with approximately 71% sensitivity and approximately 72% specificity, a median of 6.5 months before onset. Ophthalmopathy was separated from stable hyperthyroidism by a 13 V-J signature model, with approximately 85% sensitivity and approximately 81% specificity obtained in cross-validation and 80%/75% obtained in testing.

There are a few counts of this clonotype. Which antigen it targets is not known. Base qualities are not provided; no much larger clone lies one nucleotide away. Graves' hyperthyroidism was defined as stable when no progression to ophthalmopathy occurred over 18 months of follow-up. The hyperthyroidism patients were between 18 and 65 years old and newly diagnosed, with a disease duration of less than 2 months. Exclusion was applied to patients with uncontrolled infections, other autoimmune diseases, pregnancy or lactation. Diagnoses relied on clinical symptoms, serum thyroxine and TRAb, thyroid ultrasound and orbital computed tomography. PBMCs were separated from under 11 ml of fresh peripheral blood using Ficoll-Paque density gradient centrifugation. Total RNA was extracted with Trizol reagent, and quality was checked on an Agilent 2100 Bioanalyzer. The TCR beta CDR3 regions were amplified from RNA transcripts. The first round of RT-PCR for the TCR CDR3 was performed with the HTBI primer set and the Qiagen OneStep RT-PCR kit. Libraries were constructed in a second round of multiplex PCR, after which size selection and purification were performed. Libraries were sequenced paired-end with 100 bp reads on an Illumina HiSeq2000. The original methods were these. SOAPnuke was used to process the raw data, throwing out any read that contained adapters or uncalled bases, had a mean Phred below 15, or lacked an exact constant-primer or identifier match. High-quality paired reads were merged with COPE v1.2.5, and unique nucleotide sequences were defined as clonotypes. MiTCR v1.1 was used to align clonotypes to the IMGT TRBV, TRBD and TRBJ reference segments. Analysis was restricted to V-J combinations with a frequency above 0.0001, which covered about 99% of repertoires. A TCS score was defined as the ratio between F50 (clonal expansion) and ExV (chaos), using BLOSUM62-based TCRdist between CDR3 peptides within each V-J. Welch's t-statistics and random forest reduced around 520 V-J features to roughly 13, which were used in a naive Bayes classifier (R e1071). The Morisita-Horn index was used to measure how similar the thyroid and blood repertoires were. Using fastp trimming at Q25 and MiXCR clonotype assembly, TCRdb reanalyzed the public sequencing data and kept in-frame beta chains. Merged by CDR3 protein, the rows form single entries marked with the most common genes and DNA. The V and J calls here are based on TCRdb, not the publication. The sample includes 750,000 to 950,000 distinct CDR3 sequences, with roughly 37% observed a single time. The top ten clonotypes cover 7.5% to 9.5% of the sample.

The sequence came from a man younger than 35 with Graves' hyperthyroidism. The source material was blood.

The DNA sequence is TGTGCCAGCAGTTTGTTAAGGGTTGCGTTGTCACCCCTCCACTTT. This yields the protein CASSLLRVALSPLHF. The chain is made from TRBV2 and TRBJ1-6; the D gene remains uncertain. The junction carries 18 bases between V and J, which are trimmed by 5 bases and 10 bases respectively. The germline V gene yields SNHLY for CDR1 and FYNNEI for CDR2. Its CDR3 holds 15 amino acids, cysteine through phenylalanine. Solely the CDR3 DNA is kept, with 45 bases framed from the first base.